This T cell receptor beta chain was documented in a study of T cell responses to AZD1222 COVID-19 vaccine. General observations from the study: Just a handful of people given AZD1222 tested seropositive at baseline. Clonal diversity was possibly underestimated, and white British individuals and females predominated among donors. Vaccine-associated CD4 TCRs ranged over spike, dominating at 160-218 and 743-854.

Measured with immunoSEQ multiplex PCR; TCRdb has only the in-frame clones, and not every one. This sample has 120,000 or so clones, with 90% found just once. This CDR3 contains 17 residues. In germline, CDR1 is SEHNR, CDR2 FQNEAQ (reference sequence). V dropped 4 bases and J dropped 4 bases, with 20 bases sitting between them. Details on this clone: No antigen is known for it.

The sequence was collected from an adult in good health. The sample consisted of peripheral blood, taken on day 0 of MenACWY control vaccination. The genes are TRBV7-9 and TRBJ2-1; D is perhaps TRBD1 or TRBD2 (5 bases each). CDR3 residues: CASSSPPGLRPYNEQFF. DNA for the CDR3: TGTGCCAGCAGCTCCCCCCCGGGGCTACGTCCATACAATGAGCAGTTCTTC.